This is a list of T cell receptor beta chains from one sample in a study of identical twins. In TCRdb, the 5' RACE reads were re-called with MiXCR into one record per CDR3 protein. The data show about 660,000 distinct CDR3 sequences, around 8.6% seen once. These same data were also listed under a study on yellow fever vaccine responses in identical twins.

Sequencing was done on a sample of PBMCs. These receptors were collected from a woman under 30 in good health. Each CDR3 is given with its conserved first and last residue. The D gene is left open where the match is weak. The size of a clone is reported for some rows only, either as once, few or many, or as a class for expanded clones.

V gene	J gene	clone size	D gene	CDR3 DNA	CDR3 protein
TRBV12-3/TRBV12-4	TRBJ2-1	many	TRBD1	TGTGCCAGCAGTTTAGGGGGGACAGGGTTGTTCGATGAGCAGTTCTTC	CASSLGGTGLFDEQFF
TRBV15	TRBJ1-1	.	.	TGTGCCACCAGGCGGTTGAACACTGAAGCTTTCTTT	CATRRLNTEAFF
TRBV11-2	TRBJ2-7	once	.	TGTGCCAGCAGCTTAGTCGGGGGCCGCTCCTACGAGCAGTACTTC	CASSLVGGRSYEQYF
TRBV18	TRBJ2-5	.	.	TGTGCCAGCTCACCACAGAACCAAGAGACCCAGTACTTC	CASSPQNQETQYF
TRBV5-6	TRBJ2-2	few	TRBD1	TGTGCCAGCAGCTTCACGGGACAGGGGGGCACCGGGGAGCTGTTTTTT	CASSFTGQGGTGELFF
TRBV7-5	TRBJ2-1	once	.	.	CISVPEAQNYRGQGDASSYNEQFF
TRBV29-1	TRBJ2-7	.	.	TGCAGCGTTGAAGATCGGGCCAAGTACGAGCAGTACTTC	CSVEDRAKYEQYF
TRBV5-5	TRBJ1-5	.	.	TGTGCCAGCAGCTTGGCAGGGATTAGCAATCAGCCCCAGCATTTT	CASSLAGISNQPQHF
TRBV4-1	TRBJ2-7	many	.	TGCGCCAGCAGCCAAGATCAAGGGGGGACGCTTATATACGAGCAGTACTTC	CASSQDQGGTLIYEQYF
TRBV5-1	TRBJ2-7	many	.	TGCGCCAGCAGCTTGGACGCCTCGGGGTACGAGCAGTACTTC	CASSLDASGYEQYF
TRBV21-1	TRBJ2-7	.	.	TGTGCCAGCAGCAAAGCTGGATTGACCTCAGGCTACGAGCAGTACTTC	CASSKAGLTSGYEQYF
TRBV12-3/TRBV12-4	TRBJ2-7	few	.	TGTGCCAGCAGGCCGGGCTCCACTACCTACGAGCAGTACTTC	CASRPGSTTYEQYF
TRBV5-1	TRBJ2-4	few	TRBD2	TGCGCCAGCAACAAACTAGCGGGAGAGGTTTTGGACATTCAGTACTTC	CASNKLAGEVLDIQYF